The 23 T cell receptor beta chains below were found in one sample sequenced in a study of response to subunit inactivated influenza vaccine. One entry per CDR3 protein, called by TCRdb with MiXCR from the RT-PCR reads. The profile shows around 480,000 distinct CDR3 sequences, more than 15% of them singletons. Material: CD4+ T cells sorted from PBMCs, obtained 23 to 25 months after vaccination. These receptors all come from a man between 45 and 75 years old who received an inactivated influenza vaccine.

This clonotype was counted between two and nine times. The chain joins TRBV7-2 to TRBJ2-3, with 10 positions matching TRBD2. The germline gives CDR1 SGHTA, CDR2 FQGNSA. V lost 3 bases to trimming and J lost 0 bases; unmatched junction nucleotides: 6. The CDR3 contains 17 residues. Written as DNA, the CDR3 is TGTGCCAGCAGCTTTAGCGGGGGGATACTTAGCACAGATACGCAGTATTTT. The encoded protein is CASSFSGGILSTDTQYF.

This sequence joins TRBV12-3 or TRBV12-4 and TRBJ2-1; possibly TRBD1 for D (5 bases). V was pared by 1 base and J by 9 bases, with 10 bases between. This CDR3 comprises 13 residues. CDR3 DNA: TGTGCCAGCAGTTTAGACGGTAGGGGTGAGCAGTTCTTC. Translated, it gives CASSLDGRGEQFF.

This clonotype was detected only a few times. V gene TRBV11-1 combines with J gene TRBJ2-5; TRBD1 agrees at 9 bases. Germline lookup yields CDR1 SGHAT and CDR2 FQDESV (reference sequence). V lost 5 bases, J lost 5 bases, and 3 bases stayed unmatched. This CDR3 is 13 amino acids long. CDR3 residues: CASSVGTGETQYF. For the CDR3, the DNA is TGTGCCAGCAGCGTAGGGACAGGGGAGACCCAGTACTTC. Full variable domain (remainder filled in from reference TRBV11-1 and TRBJ2-5): EAEVAQSPRYKITEKSQAVAFWCDPISGHATLYWYRQILGQGPELLVQFQDESVVDDSQLPKDRFSAERLKGVDSTLKIQPAELGDSAMYLCASSVGTGETQYFGPGTRLLVL.

The rearrangement links TRBV6-1 to TRBJ2-6; the D gene is possibly TRBD1 (6 bases). CDR1 and CDR2 (germline): MNHNS, SASEGT. V was clipped by 4 bases and J by 4 bases, with 11 bases between them. CDR3 length: 15 residues. For the CDR3, the DNA is TGTGCCAGCAGTGCACAGGGCACCGGGGCCAACGTCCTGACTTTC. Translation gives CASSAQGTGANVLTF.

At least ten counts were recorded for this clonotype. The rearrangement uses TRBV21-1 and TRBJ1-1. TRBV21-1 is flagged as a pseudogene. The CDR3 extends over 12 amino acids. The DNA of the CDR3 is TGTGCCAGCAGCCAAGGGGGCACTGAAGCTTTCTTT. Encoded protein: CASSQGGTEAFF.

This clonotype was seen at least ten times. The J gene is TRBJ2-1, the V gene TRBV14; TRBD2 matches at 10 bases. From germline, CDR1 is SGHDN and CDR2 FVKESK. J gave up 9 bases and V 0 bases, and 8 bases lay outside the gene matches. The CDR3 length is 16 residues. The CDR3 DNA sequence: TGTGCCAGCAGCCAAGATGTACTAGCGGGGAACGGTGAGCAGTTCTTC. Translation gives CASSQDVLAGNGEQFF. Supplemented by reference TRBV14 and TRBJ2-1, the full variable domain reads EAGVTQFPSHSVIEKGQTVTLRCDPISGHDNLYWYRRVMGKEIKFLLHFVKESKQDESGMPNNRFLAERTGGTYSTLKVQPAELEDSGVYFCASSQDVLAGNGEQFFGPGTRLTVL.

J is TRBJ2-1 and V is TRBV5-6; 9 bases fit TRBD1. With V trimmed by 4 bases and J by 7 bases, 6 bases remained unmatched. This CDR3 region has 14 residues. Germline loops: CDR1 SGHDT, CDR2 YYEEEE. The CDR3 DNA is TGTGCCAGCAGCCAGGACAGGGGCCTGAATGAGCAGTTCTTC. Its protein is CASSQDRGLNEQFF. The whole variable domain, remainder taken from reference TRBV5-6 and TRBJ2-1, is DAGVTQSPTHLIKTRGQQVTLRCSPKSGHDTVSWYQQALGQGPQFIFQYYEEEERQRGNFPDRFSGHQFPNYSSELNVNALLLGDSALYLCASSQDRGLNEQFFGPGTRLTVL.

The rearrangement uses TRBV6-1 and TRBJ2-2, with D possibly called TRBD1 or TRBD2 (5 bases each). The CDR3 is made up of 14 amino acids. CDR1 is MNHNS, CDR2 SASEGT, per germline. Trimming shortened V by 5 bases and J by 7 bases, and 14 bases separated the two germline ends. CDR3 DNA sequence: TGTGCCAGCAGTCGGGGCAGGGTCGGCGGGGAGCTGTTTTTT. Translation: CASSRGRVGGELFF.

This chain connects TRBV14 to TRBJ1-1; TRBD1 is a possible D gene (5 bases). Germline CDR1 is SGHDN and CDR2 is FVKESK. Trimming stripped 4 bases from V and 2 bases from J, with 17 bases between. The CDR3 consists of 16 residues. The CDR3 spells CASSLSFGQDNTEAFF. The CDR3 DNA reads as TGTGCCAGCAGCCTGAGTTTCGGACAAGATAACACTGAAGCTTTCTTT.

V is TRBV20-1 and J is TRBJ2-2; 9 nucleotides match TRBD1. This CDR3 region has 20 residues. The J segment lost 3 bases and the V segment lost 3 bases, leaving 20 bases of the junction unmatched. The germline V gene encodes CDR1 DFQATT and CDR2 SNEGSKA (reference sequence). The CDR3 DNA reads as TGCAGTGCTAGCCGGGACAGGGACTCCTTCTCCCGACCTTACACCGGGGAGCTGTTTTTT. Its translation: CSASRDRDSFSRPYTGELFF.

This rearrangement joins TRBV5-4 to TRBJ2-5, with TRBD2 matching over 7 bases. This CDR3 contains 14 residues. Germline assignment: CDR1 SGHNT and CDR2 YYREEE (reference sequence). V was pared by 3 bases and J by 4 bases, with 6 bases of the junction left unmatched. The CDR3, as DNA: TGTGCCAGCAGCTCCACATCTAGCGGAGAGACCCAGTACTTC. Protein: CASSSTSSGETQYF.

This chain uses TRBV4-3 with TRBJ2-1; 8 bases line up with TRBD2. V dropped 1 base and J dropped 12; count of bases not matched to a gene: 14. Germline lookup yields CDR1 LGHNA and CDR2 YSLEER. The CDR3 has 16 residues. As DNA, the CDR3 is TGCGCCAGCAGCCAAGGAAGAGCGGGAGCCTTATCGTCGCAGTTCTTC. Encoded protein: CASSQGRAGALSSQFF.

The table lists this clonotype with a count of one. This chain connects TRBV20-1 to TRBJ2-7; 8 bases fit TRBD2. The CDR3 sequence is 16 residues long. The ends lost 4 bases at V and 6 bases at J; junction bases unmatched: 17. Germline CDR1 reads DFQATT; CDR2 reads SNEGSKA (reference sequence). The DNA of the CDR3 is TGCAGTGCTATTGAGCGGGGGCCCCCCATTAGGTTCGAGCAGTACTTC. Translating gives CSAIERGPPIRFEQYF.

The chain uses TRBV12-2 and TRBJ2-5; TRBD2, as called in the table, went unchecked against the DNA. TRBV12-2 is a pseudogene. This CDR3 contains 20 residues. CDR3 in DNA: TGTGCAAGTCGCTTAGTAGGGGTGGCTAGCGGGCCGAAGAACCAAGAGACCCAGTACTTC. As protein: CASRLVGVASGPKNQETQYF.

Relative to its sample, this clonotype is medium-sized. The chain is built from TRBV12-3 or TRBV12-4 and TRBJ2-3; perhaps TRBD2 as D (5 bases). The V end lost 7 bases, the J end lost 8 bases, and 19 bases lay between the germline ends. The CDR3 runs 14 residues. CDR3 in DNA: TGTGCCAGCACCCCGGGATCGCGGACGGGTACGCAGTATTTT. This translates into CASTPGSRTGTQYF.

This clonotype has a count of ten or more. V usage is TRBV20-1 and J usage is TRBJ1-1; a weak D match, TRBD1 (6 bases). The V end was cut by 4 bases, the J end by 5 bases, with 17 bases between. The length of the CDR3 is 14 residues. Germline assignment: CDR1 DFQATT and CDR2 SNEGSKA (reference sequence). CDR3 coding DNA: TGCAGTGCTACCCCCCGGGGGCGCTCTACTGAAGCTTTCTTT. It encodes CSATPRGRSTEAFF.

The chain uses TRBV5-1 and TRBJ2-7; TRBD1 might be the D (6 bases). Germline loops: CDR1 SGHRS, CDR2 YFSETQ. The CDR3 length is 15 residues. V gave up 1 base and J gave up 0 bases, with 11 bases separating them. Here the CDR3 DNA reads TGCGCCAGCAGCTTGCTGACAGGCAACTCCTACGAGCAGTACTTC. It encodes CASSLLTGNSYEQYF.

The gene calls are TRBV10-3 and TRBJ2-5; 7 bases are shared with TRBD1. Per the germline V gene, CDR1 is ENHRY and CDR2 is SYGVKD. J was trimmed by 3 bases and V by 2 bases; bases with no gene match: 6. The CDR3 sequence is 15 residues long. The CDR3, as DNA: TGTGCCATCAGTGAGAGTTCAGGGGGAAAAGAGACCCAGTACTTC. This gives the protein CAISESSGGKETQYF.

This clonotype was counted between two and nine times. The rearrangement joins TRBV20-1 to TRBJ1-5; a possible D gene is TRBD1 (6 bases). Germline V lookup: CDR1 DFQATT, CDR2 SNEGSKA (reference sequence). Trimming took 4 bases from V and 4 from J, leaving 11 bases between them. The CDR3 sequence is 13 residues long. The CDR3 DNA reads as TGCAGTGCTATCCATACAGGGAATCAGCCCCAGCATTTT. It translates to CSAIHTGNQPQHF.

This chain joins TRBV7-9 and TRBJ1-6; TRBD1 matches 9 bases. The CDR3 has 14 residues. Germline trimming cut 3 bases from V and 10 bases from J; bases unmatched to any gene: 4. Germline CDR1 SEHNR, CDR2 FQNEAQ (reference sequence). The CDR3 DNA reads TGTGCCAGCAGCTTCGGACAGGGGCCCTCACCCCTCCACTTT. Protein: CASSFGQGPSPLHF.

This chain joins TRBV5-1 and TRBJ1-3; no definite D call. The CDR3 has 16 residues. Germline lookup yields CDR1 SGHRS and CDR2 YFSETQ. Trimming cost V 4 bases and J 1 base, with 15 bases left between them. CDR3 protein: CASSLLLVQSGNTIYF. The DNA of the CDR3 is TGCGCCAGCAGCCTACTACTGGTACAGTCTGGAAACACCATATATTTT.

This clonotype was seen a few times. The genes are TRBV7-3 and TRBJ2-1; TRBD2 matches 13 bases. The V and J ends lost 1 base and 5 bases, in that order; junction bases with no gene match: 14. This CDR3 spans 20 amino acids. Germline V gene data show CDR1 as SGHTA and CDR2 as FQGTGA. The CDR3 loop is CASSLRGRPPGLAGNNEQFF. CDR3 coding DNA: TGTGCCAGCAGCTTAAGGGGCAGGCCCCCGGGACTAGCGGGGAACAATGAGCAGTTCTTC.

The J gene is TRBJ2-7, the V gene TRBV7-2; the D is unclear. V lost 1 base and J lost 3, with 10 bases in between. The CDR3 is 14 amino acids. Germline V gives CDR1 SGHTA, CDR2 FQGNSA. The CDR3: CASSLDGGNYEQYF. CDR3 bases: TGTGCCAGCAGCTTAGATGGCGGAAACTACGAGCAGTACTTC.